This TCR beta chain was obtained from a study of CD8+ T cells in alopecia areata. Study background: Those treated were given oral tofacitinib at 5 to 10 mg twice daily. Study-level findings and limits: Normal skin's resident alphabeta T cells are also sequenced in scalp samples. Normal scalp showed lower clonality than lesional scalp, especially alopecia totalis/universalis.

Individuals with alopecia areata gave both lesional scalp punch biopsies and peripheral blood for collection. Turning to this clone: What it binds is unknown.

Once RNA had been extracted, it was reverse transcribed into cDNA to act as the sequencing template. Repertoires were generated with immunoSEQ multiplex PCR, while TCRdb's copy carries only in-frame clones and drops some. The table includes roughly 20,000 clones, around 62% detected once. Sequencing was performed on skin, taken at week 0. The receptor's source is a human donor with alopecia areata.

CDR3 in amino acids: CASSGPGTQPQHF. For the CDR3, the DNA is TGTGCCAGCAGTGGTCCAGGGACTCAGCCCCAGCATTTT. The chain is built from TRBV25-1 and TRBJ1-5; a possible D gene is TRBD1 (5 bases). Germline V gene data show CDR1 as MGHDK and CDR2 as SYGVNS. The CDR3 is 13 residues long. V lost 4 bases, J lost 6 bases, and 10 bases lay in between.